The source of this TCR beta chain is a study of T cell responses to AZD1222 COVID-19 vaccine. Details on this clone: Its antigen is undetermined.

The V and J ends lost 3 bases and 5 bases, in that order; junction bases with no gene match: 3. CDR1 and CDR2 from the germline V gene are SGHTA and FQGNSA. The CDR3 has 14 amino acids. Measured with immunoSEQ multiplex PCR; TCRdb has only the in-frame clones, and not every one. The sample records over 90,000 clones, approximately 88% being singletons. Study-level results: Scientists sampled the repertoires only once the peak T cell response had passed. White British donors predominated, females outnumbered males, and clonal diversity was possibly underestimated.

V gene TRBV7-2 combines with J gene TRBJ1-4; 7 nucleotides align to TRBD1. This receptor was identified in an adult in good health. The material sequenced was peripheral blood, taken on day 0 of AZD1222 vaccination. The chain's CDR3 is CASSFRGNNEKLFF. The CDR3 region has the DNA TGTGCCAGCAGCTTCAGGGGGAACAATGAAAAACTGTTTTTT.